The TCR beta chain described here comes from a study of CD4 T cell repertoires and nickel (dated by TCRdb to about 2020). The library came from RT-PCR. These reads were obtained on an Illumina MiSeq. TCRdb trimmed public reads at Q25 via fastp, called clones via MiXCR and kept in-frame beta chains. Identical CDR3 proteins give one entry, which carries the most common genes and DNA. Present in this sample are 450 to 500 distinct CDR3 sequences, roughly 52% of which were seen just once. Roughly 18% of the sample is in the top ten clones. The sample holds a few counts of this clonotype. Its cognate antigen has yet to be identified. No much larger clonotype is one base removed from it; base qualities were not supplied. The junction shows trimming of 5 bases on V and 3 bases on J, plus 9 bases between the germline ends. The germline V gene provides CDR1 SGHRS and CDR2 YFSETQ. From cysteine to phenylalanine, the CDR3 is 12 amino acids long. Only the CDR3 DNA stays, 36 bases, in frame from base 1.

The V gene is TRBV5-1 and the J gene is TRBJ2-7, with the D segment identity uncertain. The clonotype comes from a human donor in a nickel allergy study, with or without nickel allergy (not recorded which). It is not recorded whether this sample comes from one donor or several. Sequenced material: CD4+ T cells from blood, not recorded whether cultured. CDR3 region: CASRLGVYEQYF. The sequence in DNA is TGCGCCAGCAGGCTAGGCGTCTACGAGCAGTACTTC.